These 3 T cell receptor beta chains came from one sample sequenced in a study of T cell clones after liver transplantation. Using immunoSEQ multiplex PCR, the repertoire was profiled, and TCRdb retains in-frame clones only, with some absent. The table shows around 100,000 clones, with about 80% occurring only once. This specimen was CD4+ T cells from blood, taken about 50 months after liver transplant. The origin of the receptors is a human patient who received a liver transplant. Among the T cells, some may be from the graft donor.

A few counts support this clone. The V call is TRBV7-9, the J call TRBJ1-5, with TRBD1 as a possible D gene (5 bases). The CDR3 contains 14 residues. The germline V gene encodes CDR1 SEHNR and CDR2 FQNEAQ (reference sequence). V gave up 5 bases and J gave up 2 bases, with 10 bases separating them. CDR3 in amino acids: CASSKGAGNQPQHF. For the CDR3, the DNA is TGTGCCAGCAGCAAAGGGGCCGGCAATCAGCCCCAGCATTTT.

This chain connects TRBV19 to TRBJ1-1; 9 nucleotides align to TRBD1. Unmatched junction bases numbered 6, after V lost 5 bases and J lost 5 bases. CDR1 and CDR2 (germline): LNHDA, SQIVND (reference sequence). The CDR3 spans 14 residues. CDR3 in amino acids: CASSPGTGRTEAFF. CDR3 coding DNA: TGTGCCAGTAGTCCCGGGACAGGGAGGACTGAAGCTTTCTTT.

This clone was seen only once. The V gene is TRBV19, the J gene TRBJ1-5; 7 nucleotides agree with TRBD1. CDR1 LNHDA and CDR2 SQIVND come from the germline V gene (reference sequence). CDR3 length: 15 amino acids. J was trimmed by 4 bases and V by 5 bases; bases with no gene match: 8. Here the CDR3 reads CASSYRDRPNQPQHF. Here the CDR3 DNA reads TGTGCCAGTAGTTACCGGGACAGACCTAATCAGCCCCAGCATTTT.